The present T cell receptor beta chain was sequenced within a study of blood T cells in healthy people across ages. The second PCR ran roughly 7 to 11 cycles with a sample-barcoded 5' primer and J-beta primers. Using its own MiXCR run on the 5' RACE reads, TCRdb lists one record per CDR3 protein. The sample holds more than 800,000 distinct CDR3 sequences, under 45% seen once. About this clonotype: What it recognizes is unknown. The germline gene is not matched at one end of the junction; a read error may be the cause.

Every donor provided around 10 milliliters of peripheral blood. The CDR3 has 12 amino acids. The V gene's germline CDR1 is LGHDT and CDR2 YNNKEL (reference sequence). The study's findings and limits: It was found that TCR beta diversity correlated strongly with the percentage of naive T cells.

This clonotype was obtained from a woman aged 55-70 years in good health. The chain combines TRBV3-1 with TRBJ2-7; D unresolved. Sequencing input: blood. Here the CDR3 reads CVSSQVGYEQYF. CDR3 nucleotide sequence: TGTGTCAGCAGCCAGGTTGGGTACGAGCAGTACTTC.